This record concerns one T cell receptor beta chain sequence. The sample is drawn from a study of blood T cell repertoires in COVID-19. As for the study in general: T cells, B-cell-depleted T cells, or PBMCs provided the cDNA or gDNA that served as material.

CDR1 is LNHDA and CDR2 is SQIVND in the germline V gene (reference sequence). This CDR3 has 14 amino acids. V lost 10 bases and J 1 base, leaving 17 bases between the germline ends. Generated by immunoSEQ multiplex PCR, the TCRdb table keeps only in-frame clones and is missing some. In the table there are about 100,000 clones, approximately 86% of which are singletons. This chain uses TRBV19 with TRBJ2-7; no clear D gene. Sequenced: peripheral blood. This TCR was sampled from a man older than 75 with active or convalescent COVID-19. CDR3 sequence: CATKSQAISYEQYF. The CDR3 coding sequence is TGTGCCACCAAATCCCAGGCGATATCCTACGAGCAGTACTTC. The complete variable domain, with remaining parts taken from reference TRBV19 and TRBJ2-7, reads DGGITQSPKYLFRKEGQNVTLSCEQNLNHDAMYWYRQDPGQGLRLIYYSQIVNDFQKGDIAEGYSVSREKKESFPLTVTSAQKNPTAFYLCATKSQAISYEQYFGPGTRLTVT.